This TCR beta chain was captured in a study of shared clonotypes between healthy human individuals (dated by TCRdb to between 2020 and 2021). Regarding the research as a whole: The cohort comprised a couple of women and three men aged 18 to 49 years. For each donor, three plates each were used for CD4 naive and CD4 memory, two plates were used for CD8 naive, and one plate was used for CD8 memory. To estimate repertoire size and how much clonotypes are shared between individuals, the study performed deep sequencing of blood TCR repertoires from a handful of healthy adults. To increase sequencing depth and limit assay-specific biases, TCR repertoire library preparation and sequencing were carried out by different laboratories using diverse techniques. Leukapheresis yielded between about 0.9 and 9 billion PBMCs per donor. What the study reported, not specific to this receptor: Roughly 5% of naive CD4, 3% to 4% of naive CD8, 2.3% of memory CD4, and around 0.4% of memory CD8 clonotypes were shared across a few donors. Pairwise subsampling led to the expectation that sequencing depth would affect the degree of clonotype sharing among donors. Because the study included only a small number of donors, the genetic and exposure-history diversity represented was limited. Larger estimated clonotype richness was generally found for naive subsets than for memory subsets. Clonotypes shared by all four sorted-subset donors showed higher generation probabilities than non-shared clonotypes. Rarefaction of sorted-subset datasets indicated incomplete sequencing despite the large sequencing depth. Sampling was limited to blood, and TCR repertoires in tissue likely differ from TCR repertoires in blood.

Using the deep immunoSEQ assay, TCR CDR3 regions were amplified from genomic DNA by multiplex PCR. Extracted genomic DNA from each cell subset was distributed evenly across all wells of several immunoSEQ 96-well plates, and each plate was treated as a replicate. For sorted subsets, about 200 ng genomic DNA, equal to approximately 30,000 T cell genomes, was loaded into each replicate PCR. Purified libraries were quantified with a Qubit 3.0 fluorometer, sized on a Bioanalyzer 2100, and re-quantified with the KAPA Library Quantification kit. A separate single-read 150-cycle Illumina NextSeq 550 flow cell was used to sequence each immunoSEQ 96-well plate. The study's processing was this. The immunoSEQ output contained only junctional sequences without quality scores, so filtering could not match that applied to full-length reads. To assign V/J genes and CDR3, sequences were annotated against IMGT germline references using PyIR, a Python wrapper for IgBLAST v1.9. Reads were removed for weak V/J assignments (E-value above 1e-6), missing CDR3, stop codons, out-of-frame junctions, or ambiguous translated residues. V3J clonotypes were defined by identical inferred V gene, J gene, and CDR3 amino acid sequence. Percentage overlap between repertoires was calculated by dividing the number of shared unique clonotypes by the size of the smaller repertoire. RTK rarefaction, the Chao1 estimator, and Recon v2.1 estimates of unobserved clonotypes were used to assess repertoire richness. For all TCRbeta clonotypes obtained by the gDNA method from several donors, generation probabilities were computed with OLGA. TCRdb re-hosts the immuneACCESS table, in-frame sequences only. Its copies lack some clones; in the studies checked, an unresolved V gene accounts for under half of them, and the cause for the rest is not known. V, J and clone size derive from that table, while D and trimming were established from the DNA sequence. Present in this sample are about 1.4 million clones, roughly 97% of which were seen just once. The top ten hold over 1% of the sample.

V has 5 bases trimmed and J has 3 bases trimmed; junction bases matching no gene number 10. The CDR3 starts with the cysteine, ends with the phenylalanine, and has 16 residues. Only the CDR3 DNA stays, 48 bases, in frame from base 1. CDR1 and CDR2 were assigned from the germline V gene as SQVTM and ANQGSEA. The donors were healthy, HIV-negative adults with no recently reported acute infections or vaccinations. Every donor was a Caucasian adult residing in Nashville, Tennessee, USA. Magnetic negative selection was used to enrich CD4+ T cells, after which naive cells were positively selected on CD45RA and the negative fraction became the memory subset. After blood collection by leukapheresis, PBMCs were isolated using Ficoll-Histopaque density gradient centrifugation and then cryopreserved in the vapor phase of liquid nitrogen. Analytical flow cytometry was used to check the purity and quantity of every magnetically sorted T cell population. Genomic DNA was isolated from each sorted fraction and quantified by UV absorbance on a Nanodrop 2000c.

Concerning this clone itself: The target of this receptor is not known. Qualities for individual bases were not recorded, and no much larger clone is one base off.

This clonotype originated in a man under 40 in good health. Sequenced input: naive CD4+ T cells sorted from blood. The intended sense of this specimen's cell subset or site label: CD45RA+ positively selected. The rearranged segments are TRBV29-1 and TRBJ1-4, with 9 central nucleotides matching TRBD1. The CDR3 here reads CSVRFRTGVPNEKLFF. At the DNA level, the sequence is TGCAGCGTTAGATTCAGGACAGGGGTACCTAATGAAAAACTGTTTTTT.